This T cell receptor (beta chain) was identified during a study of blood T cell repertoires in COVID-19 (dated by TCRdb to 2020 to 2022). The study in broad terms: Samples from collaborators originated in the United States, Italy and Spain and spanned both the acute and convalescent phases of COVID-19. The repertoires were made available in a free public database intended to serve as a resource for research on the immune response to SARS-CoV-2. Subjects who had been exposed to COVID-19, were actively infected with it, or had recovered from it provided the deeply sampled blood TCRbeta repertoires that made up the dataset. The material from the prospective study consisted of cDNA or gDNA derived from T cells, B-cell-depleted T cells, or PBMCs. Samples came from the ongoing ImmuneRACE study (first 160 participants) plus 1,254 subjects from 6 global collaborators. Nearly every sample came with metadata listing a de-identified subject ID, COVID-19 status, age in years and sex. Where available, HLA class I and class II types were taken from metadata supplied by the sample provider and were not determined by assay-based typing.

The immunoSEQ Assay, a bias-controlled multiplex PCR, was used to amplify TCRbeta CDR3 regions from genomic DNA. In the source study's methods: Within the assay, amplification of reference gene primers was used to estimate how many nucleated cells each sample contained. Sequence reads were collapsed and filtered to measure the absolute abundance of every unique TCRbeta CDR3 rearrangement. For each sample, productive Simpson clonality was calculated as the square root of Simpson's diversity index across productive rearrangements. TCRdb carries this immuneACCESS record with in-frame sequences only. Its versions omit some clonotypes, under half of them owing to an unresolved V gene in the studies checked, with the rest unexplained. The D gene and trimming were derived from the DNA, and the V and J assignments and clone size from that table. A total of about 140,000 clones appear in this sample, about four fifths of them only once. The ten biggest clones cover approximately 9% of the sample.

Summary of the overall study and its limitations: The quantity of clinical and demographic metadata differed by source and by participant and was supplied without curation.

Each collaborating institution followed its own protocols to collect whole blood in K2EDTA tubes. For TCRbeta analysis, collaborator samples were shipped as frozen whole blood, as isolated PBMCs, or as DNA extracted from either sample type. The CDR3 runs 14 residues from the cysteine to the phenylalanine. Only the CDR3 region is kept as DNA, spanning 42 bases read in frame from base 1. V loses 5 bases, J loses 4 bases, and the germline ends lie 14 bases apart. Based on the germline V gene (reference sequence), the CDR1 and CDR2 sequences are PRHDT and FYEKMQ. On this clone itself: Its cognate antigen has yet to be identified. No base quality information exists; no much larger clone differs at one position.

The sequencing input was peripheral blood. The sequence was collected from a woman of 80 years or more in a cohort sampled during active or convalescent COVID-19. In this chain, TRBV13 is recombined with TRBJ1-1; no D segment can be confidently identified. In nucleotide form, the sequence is TGTGCCAGCAGCGGGTTCAGAGGAGGCACTGAAGCTTTCTTT. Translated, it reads CASSGFRGGTEAFF.